Described below is a single T cell receptor (beta chain) sequence and its context. The target antigen is unknown. Building of the TCR beta libraries involved iRepertoire HTBI primers and Arm-PCR of CDR3 regions. Under the authors' procedure: Sample data revealed approximately 62 TRBV and 14 TRBJ segments. TCRdb reanalysed the multiplex PCR reads using MiXCR and keeps one entry per CDR3 protein. In this record, the V and J calls reflect TCRdb's handling and not the investigators' own analysis. The sample has 530,000 or so distinct CDR3 sequences, about 16% seen once. Specified time point: newly diagnosed GD, antithyroid drugs for less than 3 months. There was RNA extracted from PBMCs, and the TCR library was made from it. This sample was taken from a study of regulatory T cells in long-lasting Graves disease. CDR1 and CDR2 (germline): GTSNPN, SVGIG (reference sequence). After removal of 0 bases from V and 0 bases from J, the junction contained 8 bases not matched to a gene. The CDR3 is made up of 18 amino acids.

General study results and limits: With persistent disease, TRBV28, TRBJ1-2 and TRBJ2-5 were the favored segments.

In addition, the sample was reused for a study of T cells in Graves' hyperthyroidism and ophthalmopathy.

The source is a man aged 18 to 35 with Graves disease. Sequences were derived from peripheral blood mononuclear cells (PBMCs), sampled at new diagnosis, from a patient treated with antithyroid drugs. The J gene is TRBJ2-6, the V gene TRBV30, with 7 bases aligning to TRBD2. CDR3 sequence reads: CAWSVGLAEYSGANVLTF. DNA for the CDR3: TGTGCCTGGAGTGTTGGTCTAGCGGAGTACTCTGGGGCCAACGTCCTGACTTTC.